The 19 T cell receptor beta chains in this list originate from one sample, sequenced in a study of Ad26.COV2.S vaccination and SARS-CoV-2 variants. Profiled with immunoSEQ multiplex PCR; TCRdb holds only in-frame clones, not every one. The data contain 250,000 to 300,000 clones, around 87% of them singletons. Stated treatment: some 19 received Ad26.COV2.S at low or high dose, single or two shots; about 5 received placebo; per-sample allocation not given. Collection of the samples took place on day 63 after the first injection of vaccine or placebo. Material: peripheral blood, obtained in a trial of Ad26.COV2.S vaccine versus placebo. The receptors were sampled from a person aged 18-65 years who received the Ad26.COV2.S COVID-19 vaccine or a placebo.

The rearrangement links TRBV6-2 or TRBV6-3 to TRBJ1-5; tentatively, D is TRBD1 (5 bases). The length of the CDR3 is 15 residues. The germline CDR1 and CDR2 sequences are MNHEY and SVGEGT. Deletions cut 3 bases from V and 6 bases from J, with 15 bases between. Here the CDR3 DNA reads TGTGCCAGCAGTTATTCGGCAGGGTCGAGTCAGCCCCAGCATTTT. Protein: CASSYSAGSSQPQHF.

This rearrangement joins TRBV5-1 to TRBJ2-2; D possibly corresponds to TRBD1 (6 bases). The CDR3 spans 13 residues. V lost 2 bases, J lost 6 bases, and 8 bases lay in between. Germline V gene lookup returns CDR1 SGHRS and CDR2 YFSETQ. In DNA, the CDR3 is TGCGCCAGCAGCTTTACAGGGTCCGGGGAGCTGTTTTTT. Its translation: CASSFTGSGELFF.

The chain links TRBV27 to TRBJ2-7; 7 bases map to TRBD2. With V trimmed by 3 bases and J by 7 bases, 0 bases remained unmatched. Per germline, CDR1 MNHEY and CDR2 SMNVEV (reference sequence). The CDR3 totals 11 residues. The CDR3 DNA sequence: TGTGCCAGCAGTTTCGGGGGGGAGCAGTACTTC. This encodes CASSFGGEQYF.

In nucleotides, the CDR3 is TGCGCCAGCAGCTTCCAACCGGGACAGGCGAGCACAGATACGCAGTATTTT. Its protein product is CASSFQPGQASTDTQYF. The chain recombines TRBV5-1 with TRBJ2-3; 8 bases match TRBD1. The J segment lost 0 bases and the V segment lost 2 bases, leaving 8 bases of the junction unmatched. Per germline, CDR1 SGHRS and CDR2 YFSETQ. This CDR3 is 17 amino acids long.

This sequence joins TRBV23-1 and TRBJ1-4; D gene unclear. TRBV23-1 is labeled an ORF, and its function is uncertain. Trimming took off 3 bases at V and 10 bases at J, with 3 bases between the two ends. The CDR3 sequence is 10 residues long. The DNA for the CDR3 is TGCGCCAGCAGTCAGGTAAAACTGTTTTTT. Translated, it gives CASSQVKLFF.

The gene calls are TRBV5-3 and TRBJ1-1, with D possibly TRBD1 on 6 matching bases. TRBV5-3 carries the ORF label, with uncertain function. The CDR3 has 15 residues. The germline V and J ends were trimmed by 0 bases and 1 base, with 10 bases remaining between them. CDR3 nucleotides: TGTGCCAGAAGCTTGGCCGTAGGGGGGAACACTGAAGCTTTCTTT. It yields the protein CARSLAVGGNTEAFF.

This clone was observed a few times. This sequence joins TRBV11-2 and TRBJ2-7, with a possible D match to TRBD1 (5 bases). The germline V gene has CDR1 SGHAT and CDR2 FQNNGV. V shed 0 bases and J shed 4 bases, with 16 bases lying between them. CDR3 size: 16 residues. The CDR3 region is CASSLDPGREWYEQYF. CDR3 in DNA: TGTGCCAGCAGCTTAGATCCGGGCAGGGAATGGTACGAGCAGTACTTC.

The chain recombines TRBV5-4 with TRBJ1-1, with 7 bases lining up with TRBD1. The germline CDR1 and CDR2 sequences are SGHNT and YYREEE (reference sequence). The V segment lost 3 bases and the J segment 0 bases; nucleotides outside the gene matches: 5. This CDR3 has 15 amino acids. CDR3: CASSWGQNMNTEAFF. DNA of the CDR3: TGTGCCAGCAGCTGGGGACAGAACATGAACACTGAAGCTTTCTTT.

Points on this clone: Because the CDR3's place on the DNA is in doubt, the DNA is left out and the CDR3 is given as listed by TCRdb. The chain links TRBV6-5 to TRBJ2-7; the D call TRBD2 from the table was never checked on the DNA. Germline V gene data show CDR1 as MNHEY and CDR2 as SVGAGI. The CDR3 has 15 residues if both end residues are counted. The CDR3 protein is CASSTSILLNYEQYF.

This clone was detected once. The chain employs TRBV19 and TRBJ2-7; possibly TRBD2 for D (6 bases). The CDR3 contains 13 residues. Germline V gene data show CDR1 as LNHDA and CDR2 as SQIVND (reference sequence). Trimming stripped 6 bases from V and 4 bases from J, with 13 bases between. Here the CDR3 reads CASSPNGGYEQYF. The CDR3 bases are TGTGCCAGTAGCCCCAATGGAGGGTACGAGCAGTACTTC.

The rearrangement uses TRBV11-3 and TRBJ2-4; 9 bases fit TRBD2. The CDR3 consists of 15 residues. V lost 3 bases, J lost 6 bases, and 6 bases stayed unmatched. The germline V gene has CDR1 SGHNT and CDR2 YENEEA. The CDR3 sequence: CASSFGGGAGNIQYF. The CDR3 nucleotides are TGTGCCAGCAGCTTTGGCGGGGGGGCTGGAAACATTCAGTACTTC.

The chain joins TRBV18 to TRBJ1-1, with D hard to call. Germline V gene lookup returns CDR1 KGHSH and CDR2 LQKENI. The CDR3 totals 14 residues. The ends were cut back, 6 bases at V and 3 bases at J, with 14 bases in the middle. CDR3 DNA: TGTGCCAGCTCCCCCGGGATGGTATACACTGAAGCTTTCTTT. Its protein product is CASSPGMVYTEAFF.

CDR3 coding DNA: TGTGCCAGTAGTGCCTCGACAGGGTCTGGCTACACCTTC. It codes for CASSASTGSGYTF. The J gene is TRBJ1-2, the V gene TRBV19; TRBD1 matches 7 bases. Germline V gene lookup returns CDR1 LNHDA and CDR2 SQIVND (reference sequence). The CDR3 runs to 13 residues. The ends lost 5 bases at V and 7 bases at J; junction bases unmatched: 7.

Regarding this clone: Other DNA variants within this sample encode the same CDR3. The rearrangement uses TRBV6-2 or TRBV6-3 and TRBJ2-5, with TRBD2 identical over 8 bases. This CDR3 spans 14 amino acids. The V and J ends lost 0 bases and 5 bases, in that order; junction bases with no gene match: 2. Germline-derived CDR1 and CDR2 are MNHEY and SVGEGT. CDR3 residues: CASSYSGGRETQYF. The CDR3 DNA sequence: TGTGCCAGCAGTTACTCGGGCGGGAGGGAGACCCAGTACTTC.

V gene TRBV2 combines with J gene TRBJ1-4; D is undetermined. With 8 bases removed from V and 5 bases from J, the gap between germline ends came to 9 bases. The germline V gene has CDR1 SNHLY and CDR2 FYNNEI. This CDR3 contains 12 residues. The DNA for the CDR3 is TGTGCCAGCCGAGAGAACAATGAAAAACTGTTTTTT. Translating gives CASRENNEKLFF.

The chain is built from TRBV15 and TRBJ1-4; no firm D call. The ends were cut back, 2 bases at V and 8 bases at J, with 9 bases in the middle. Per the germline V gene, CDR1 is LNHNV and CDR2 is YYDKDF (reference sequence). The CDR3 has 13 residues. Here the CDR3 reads CATSRPGGEKLFF. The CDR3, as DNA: TGTGCCACCAGCAGACCAGGAGGGGAAAAACTGTTTTTT. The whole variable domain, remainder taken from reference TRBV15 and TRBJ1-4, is DAMVIQNPRYQVTQFGKPVTLSCSQTLNHNVMYWYQQKSSQAPKLLFHYYDKDFNNEADTPDNFQSRRPNTSFCFLDIRSPGLGDTAMYLCATSRPGGEKLFFGSGTQLSVL.

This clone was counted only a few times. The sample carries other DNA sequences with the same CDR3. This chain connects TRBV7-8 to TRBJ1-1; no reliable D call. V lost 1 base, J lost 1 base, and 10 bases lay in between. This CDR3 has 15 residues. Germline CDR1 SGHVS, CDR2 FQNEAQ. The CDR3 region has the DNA TGTGCCAGCAGCTTAGGATTTGTGGGGAACACTGAAGCTTTCTTT. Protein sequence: CASSLGFVGNTEAFF. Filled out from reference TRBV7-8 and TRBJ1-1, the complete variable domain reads GAGVSQSPRYKVAKRGQDVALRCDPISGHVSLFWYQQALGQGPEFLTYFQNEAQLDKSGLPSDRFFAERPEGSVSTLKIQRTQQEDSAVYLCASSLGFVGNTEAFFGQGTRLTVV.

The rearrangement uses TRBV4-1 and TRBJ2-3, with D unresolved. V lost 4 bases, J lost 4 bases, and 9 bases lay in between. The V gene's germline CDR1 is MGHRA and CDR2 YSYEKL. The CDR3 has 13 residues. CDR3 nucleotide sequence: TGCGCCAGCAGCCCTGACTCCGCAGATACGCAGTATTTT. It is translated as CASSPDSADTQYF.

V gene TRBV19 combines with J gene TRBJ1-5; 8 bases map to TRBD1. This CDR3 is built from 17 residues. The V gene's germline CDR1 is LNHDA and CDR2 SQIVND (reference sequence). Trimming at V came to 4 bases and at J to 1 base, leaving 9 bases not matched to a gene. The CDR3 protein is CASSTNRRQGSNQPQHF. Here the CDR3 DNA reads TGTGCCAGTAGTACAAACAGACGACAGGGGAGCAATCAGCCCCAGCATTTT.